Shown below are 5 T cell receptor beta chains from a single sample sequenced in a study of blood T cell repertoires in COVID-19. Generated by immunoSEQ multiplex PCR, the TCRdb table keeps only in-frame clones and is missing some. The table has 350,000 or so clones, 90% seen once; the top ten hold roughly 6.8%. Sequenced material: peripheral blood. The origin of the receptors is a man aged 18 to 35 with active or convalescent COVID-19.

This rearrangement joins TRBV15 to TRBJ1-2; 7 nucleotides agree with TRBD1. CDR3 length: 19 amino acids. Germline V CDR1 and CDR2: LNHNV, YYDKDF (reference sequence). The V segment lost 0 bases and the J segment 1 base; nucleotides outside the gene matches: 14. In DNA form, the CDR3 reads TGTGCCACCAGCAGAGATCGAAGGGGAACAGGGGAGAATAACTATGGCTACACCTTC. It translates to CATSRDRRGTGENNYGYTF.

CDR3 DNA: TGTGCCAGCAGCCAAGATAAATCGGAGACCCAGTACTTC. Translated: CASSQDKSETQYF. This sequence joins TRBV4-2 and TRBJ2-5; no reliable D call. V was pared by 0 bases and J by 5 bases, with 7 bases between. CDR1 is LGHNA, CDR2 YNFKEQ, per germline. The CDR3 totals 13 residues.

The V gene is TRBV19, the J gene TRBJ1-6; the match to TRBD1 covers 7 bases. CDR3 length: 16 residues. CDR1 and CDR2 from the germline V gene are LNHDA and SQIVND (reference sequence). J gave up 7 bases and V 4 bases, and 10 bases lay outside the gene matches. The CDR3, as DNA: TGTGCCAGTAGTACTACAGGGGTGATGTTGAATTCACCCCTCCACTTT. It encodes CASSTTGVMLNSPLHF.

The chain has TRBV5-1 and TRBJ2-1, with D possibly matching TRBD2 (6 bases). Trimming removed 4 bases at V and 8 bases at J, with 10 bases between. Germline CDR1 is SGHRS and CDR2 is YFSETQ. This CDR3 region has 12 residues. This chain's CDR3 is CASSRLGDEQFF. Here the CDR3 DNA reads TGCGCCAGCAGCCGACTAGGGGATGAGCAGTTCTTC.

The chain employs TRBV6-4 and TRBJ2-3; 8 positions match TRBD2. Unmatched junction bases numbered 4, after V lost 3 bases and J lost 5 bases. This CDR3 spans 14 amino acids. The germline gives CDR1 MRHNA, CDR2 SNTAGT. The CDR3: CASSEGRGGDTQYF. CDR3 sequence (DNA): TGTGCCAGCAGTGAGGGACGGGGGGGAGATACGCAGTATTTT.